The TCR beta chain under discussion was sequenced for a study of blood T cell repertoires in COVID-19. Background on the study: Sites across the United States, Italy and Spain contributed samples from acute and convalescent COVID-19. PBMCs, B-cell-depleted T cells, or T cells provided the cDNA or gDNA that made up the material.

As originally analysed: Estimated nucleated cell counts came from reference gene primer amplification. The assay was immunoSEQ multiplex PCR, and TCRdb's table has in-frame clones only and misses some. For V, J and clone size, that table is used; D and trimming come from the DNA. Of 130,000 to 150,000 clones in the sample, 70% to 90% were seen once. Trimming took 1 base from V and 2 from J; bases not matched to a gene: 6. CDR3 length equals 16 residues. Germline CDR1 and CDR2: SGHTA and FQGNSA. The sequenced material came from peripheral blood. The gene calls are TRBV7-2 and TRBJ2-5; 8 nucleotides align to TRBD2. The TCR was taken from a man between 60 and 70 years old with active or convalescent COVID-19. CDR3 nucleotides: TGTGCCAGCAGCTTAGTGCTGACTAGCGCACAAGAGACCCAGTACTTC. Amino acids: CASSLVLTSAQETQYF.